Shown below are 5 T cell receptor beta chains from a single sample sequenced in a study of blood T cell repertoires in COVID-19. Clones were read by immunoSEQ multiplex PCR, and TCRdb kept only the in-frame ones, dropping some. The sample records approximately 76,000 clones, around nine tenths being singletons. The sample consisted of peripheral blood. Receptor source: a woman aged 55-70 years with acute or convalescent COVID-19.

V usage is TRBV7-9 and J usage is TRBJ1-1, with a weak D call TRBD1 (5 bases). The germline V gene encodes CDR1 SEHNR and CDR2 FQNEAQ (reference sequence). V was shortened by 8 bases and J by 5 bases, with 12 bases between the two germline ends. The CDR3 is made up of 12 amino acids. CDR3 sequence reads: CASFTGGTEAFF. The CDR3, as DNA: TGTGCCAGCTTCACAGGAGGGACTGAAGCTTTCTTT.

This chain joins TRBV10-3 and TRBJ1-2; tentatively, D is TRBD1 (6 bases). The CDR3 extends over 15 amino acids. V was trimmed by 6 bases and J by 5 bases, leaving 19 bases between them. Germline CDR1 ENHRY, CDR2 SYGVKD. CDR3 sequence: CAIRGDTFLEYGYTF. In DNA, the CDR3 is TGTGCCATCAGGGGGGACACCTTTTTGGAATATGGCTACACCTTC.

This chain uses TRBV4-1 with TRBJ2-3; D possibly corresponds to TRBD2 (5 bases). Germline loops: CDR1 MGHRA, CDR2 YSYEKL. The CDR3 totals 15 residues. The V and J ends lost 1 base and 3 bases respectively, with 11 bases between them. CDR3 loop: CASSQGILETDTQYF. The DNA for the CDR3 is TGCGCCAGCAGCCAAGGGATACTAGAAACAGATACGCAGTATTTT.

Comments on this clone: The same CDR3 also results from other DNA sequences found in this sample. The V gene is TRBV10-2, the J gene TRBJ2-7; 11 bases match TRBD1. The germline gives CDR1 WSHSY, CDR2 SAAADI. The CDR3 loop spans 13 amino acids. J was trimmed by 1 base and V by 8 bases; bases with no gene match: 1. The DNA of the CDR3 is TGCGCCAGCGGGACAGGGGGTTCCTACGAGCAGTACTTC. This codes for CASGTGGSYEQYF.

The rearrangement links TRBV10-3 to TRBJ2-5; TRBD2 might be the D (6 bases). The CDR3 runs 13 residues. Trimming shortened V by 6 bases and J by 5 bases, and 13 bases separated the two germline ends. Germline CDR1 and CDR2: ENHRY and SYGVKD. CDR3 DNA: TGTGCCATCAGGAAGGAGGGGCGCGAGACCCAGTACTTC. This encodes CAIRKEGRETQYF.